This TCR beta chain emerged from a study of early T cells in non-severe SARS-CoV-2 infection. Overall study findings and caveats: CD4 and private specificities were missed by VDJdb matching, which favored anti-spike CD8 responses.

This CDR3 has 13 residues. V lost 7 bases and J lost 9, with 18 bases in between. TCRdb re-analysed the 5' RACE reads in MiXCR, keeping a single row per CDR3 protein. The sample carries about 77,000 distinct CDR3 sequences, approximately 15% recorded once. This clonotype was found a few times. Antigen unknown. Sequences were obtained from whole blood. The TCR was taken from an adult who was a healthcare worker with PCR-confirmed SARS-CoV-2 infection or an uninfected control (not recorded which). The chain is built from TRBV12-3 or TRBV12-4 and TRBJ1-2; D may be TRBD1 (5 bases). This CDR3 is CASTTGPVGRYTF. The CDR3 DNA sequence: TGTGCCAGCACCACGGGGCCCGTTGGTCGCTACACCTTC.